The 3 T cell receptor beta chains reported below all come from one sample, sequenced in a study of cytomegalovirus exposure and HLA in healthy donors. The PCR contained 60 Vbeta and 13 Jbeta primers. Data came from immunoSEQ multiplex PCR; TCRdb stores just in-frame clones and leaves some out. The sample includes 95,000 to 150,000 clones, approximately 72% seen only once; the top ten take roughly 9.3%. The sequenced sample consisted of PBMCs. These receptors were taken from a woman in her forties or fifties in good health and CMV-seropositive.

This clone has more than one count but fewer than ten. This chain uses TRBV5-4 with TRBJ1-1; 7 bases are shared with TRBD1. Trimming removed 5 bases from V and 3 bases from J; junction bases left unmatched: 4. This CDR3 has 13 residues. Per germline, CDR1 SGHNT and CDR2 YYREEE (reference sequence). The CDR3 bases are TGTGCCAGCAGTTCCGACAGGGACACTGAAGCTTTCTTT. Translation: CASSSDRDTEAFF.

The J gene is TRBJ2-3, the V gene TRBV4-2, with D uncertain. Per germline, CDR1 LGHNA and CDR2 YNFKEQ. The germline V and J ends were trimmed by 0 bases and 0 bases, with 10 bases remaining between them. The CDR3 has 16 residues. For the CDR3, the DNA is TGTGCCAGCAGCCAAGATACGACGGAGAGCACAGATACGCAGTATTTT. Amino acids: CASSQDTTESTDTQYF.

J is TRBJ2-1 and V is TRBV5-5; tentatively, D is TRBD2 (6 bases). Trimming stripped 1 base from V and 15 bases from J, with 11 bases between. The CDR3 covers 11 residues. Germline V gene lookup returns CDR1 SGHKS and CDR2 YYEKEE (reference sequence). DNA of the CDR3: TGTGCCAGCAGCTTGAGTGGGGGGTGGTTCTTC. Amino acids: CASSLSGGWFF.